The next 16 T cell receptor beta chains were all read from a single sample in a study of CD8 T cells in Susac syndrome. Reverse transcription of roughly 0.45 to 1 ug RNA was performed with random hexamers. A single record per CDR3 protein comes from TCRdb applying MiXCR to the immunoSEQ multiplex PCR reads. The table shows 150,000 to 200,000 distinct CDR3 sequences, with around 94% occurring only once. The sample consisted of CD4+ T cells from PBMCs. All receptors come from a human donor in good health.

V gene TRBV20-1 combines with J gene TRBJ1-5; D not resolved. The CDR3 length is 15 residues. Germline-derived CDR1 and CDR2 are DFQATT and SNEGSKA (reference sequence). The V end was cut by 4 bases, the J end by 1 base, with 14 bases between. The CDR3 loop reads CSAIVAPGSNQPQHF. The CDR3, as DNA: TGCAGTGCTATCGTGGCACCCGGGAGCAATCAGCCCCAGCATTTT.

The chain combines TRBV27 with TRBJ2-3, with 7 bases that match TRBD2. After removal of 2 bases from V and 9 bases from J, the junction contained 8 bases not matched to a gene. Germline V gene sequence: CDR1 MNHEY, CDR2 SMNVEV (reference sequence). The CDR3 has 14 amino acids. CDR3: CASSLRARGDTQYF. DNA of the CDR3: TGTGCCAGCAGTTTACGTGCTCGGGGGGACACGCAGTATTTT.

The count of this clonotype is one. The chain employs TRBV6-2 or TRBV6-3 and TRBJ1-2; D possibly corresponds to TRBD1 (5 bases). V gave up 6 bases and J gave up 6 bases, with 11 bases separating them. This CDR3 contains 12 residues. Germline V lookup: CDR1 MNHEY, CDR2 SVGEGT. Here the CDR3 DNA reads TGTGCCAGCAGCCTCCGGGACCATGGCTACACCTTC. Translating it yields CASSLRDHGYTF.

This chain joins TRBV3-1 and TRBJ2-7, with D perhaps TRBD1 or TRBD2 (5 bases each). Per germline, CDR1 LGHDT and CDR2 YNNKEL (reference sequence). The CDR3 has 15 residues. V was clipped by 3 bases and J by 0 bases, with 12 bases between them. The CDR3 spells CASSHDGTYSYEQYF. CDR3 DNA: TGTGCCAGCAGCCATGATGGGACGTACTCCTACGAGCAGTACTTC.

In nucleotides, the CDR3 is TGTGCCAGCAGGGCCCCGGGATACGAGCAGTACTTC. Its translation: CASRAPGYEQYF. The chain combines TRBV12-3 or TRBV12-4 with TRBJ2-7; maybe TRBD2 (5 bases). V shed 6 bases and J shed 4 bases, with 10 bases lying between them. CDR3 length: 12 amino acids.

V gene TRBV20-1 combines with J gene TRBJ1-1; maybe TRBD1 (5 bases). Per the germline V gene, CDR1 is DFQATT and CDR2 is SNEGSKA (reference sequence). The ends were cut back, 5 bases at V and 4 bases at J, with 17 bases in the middle. CDR3 size: 14 residues. CDR3 protein: CSAVPGRRVTEAFF. The CDR3 bases are TGCAGTGCTGTACCGGGACGGCGAGTCACTGAAGCTTTCTTT.

The J gene is TRBJ2-3, the V gene TRBV29-1, with D tentatively TRBD2 (5 bases). CDR1 and CDR2 (germline): SQVTM, ANQGSEA. The CDR3 is 14 residues long. V was shortened by 6 bases and J by 1 base, with 14 bases between the two germline ends. The CDR3 sequence: CSVDGLDRTDTQYF. CDR3 DNA sequence: TGCAGCGTCGATGGACTGGATCGCACAGATACGCAGTATTTT.

The chain is built from TRBV14 and TRBJ1-5; D remains ambiguous. The CDR3 runs to 13 residues. Per the germline V gene, CDR1 is SGHDN and CDR2 is FVKESK. V gave up 1 base and J gave up 5 bases, with 6 bases separating them. The CDR3 DNA follows: TGTGCCAGCAGCCAAGGGGAAGATCAGCCCCAGCATTTT. Protein: CASSQGEDQPQHF.

The chain combines TRBV6-2 or TRBV6-3 with TRBJ1-1; perhaps TRBD1 as D (5 bases). Between the trimmed V and J ends, which lost 5 bases and 5 bases, there was a span of 21 bases. This CDR3 region has 16 residues. Germline CDR1 and CDR2: MNHEY and SVGEGT. CDR3 sequence reads: CASSPWGRRGGTEAFF. Here the CDR3 DNA reads TGTGCCAGCAGTCCCTGGGGCAGGCGGGGGGGAACTGAAGCTTTCTTT.

This chain joins TRBV7-3 and TRBJ2-1, with TRBD1 identical over 8 bases. Germline CDR1 is SGHTA and CDR2 is FQGTGA. This CDR3 has 15 amino acids. Losses at the gene ends were 5 bases for V and 0 bases for J; bases not matched to a gene: 3. CDR3 DNA: TGTGCCAGCAGCCCGGACAGGGACTCCTACAATGAGCAGTTCTTC. This sequence encodes CASSPDRDSYNEQFF. Full variable domain (outside the CDR3, taken from reference TRBV7-3 and TRBJ2-1): GAGVSQTPSNKVTEKGKYVELRCDPISGHTALYWYRQSLGQGPEFLIYFQGTGAADDSGLPNDRFFAVRPEGSVSTLKIQRTERGDSAVYLCASSPDRDSYNEQFFGPGTRLTVL.

The chain combines TRBV7-9 with TRBJ2-6; D unresolved. This CDR3 is 15 amino acids long. The germline V and J ends were trimmed by 5 bases and 0 bases, with 8 bases remaining between them. Per germline, CDR1 SEHNR and CDR2 FQNEAQ (reference sequence). CDR3: CASSRHFSGANVLTF. The CDR3 coding sequence is TGTGCCAGCAGCCGACACTTCTCTGGGGCCAACGTCCTGACTTTC.

This sequence joins TRBV18 and TRBJ2-4, with D possibly TRBD2 on 6 matching bases. CDR3 length equals 17 residues. CDR1 is KGHSH, CDR2 LQKENI, per germline. V was cut by 0 bases and J by 0 bases, with 12 bases left in between. This chain's CDR3 is CASSPPISGVAKNIQYF. Here the CDR3 DNA reads TGTGCCAGCTCACCACCTATCTCGGGGGTAGCCAAAAACATTCAGTACTTC. Full variable domain (rest looked up from reference TRBV18 and TRBJ2-4): NAGVMQNPRHLVRRRGQEARLRCSPMKGHSHVYWYRQLPEEGLKFMVYLQKENIIDESGMPKERFSAEFPKEGPSILRIQQVVRGDSAAYFCASSPPISGVAKNIQYFGAGTRLSVL.

This sequence joins TRBV3-1 and TRBJ2-5, with 9 bases matching TRBD2. This CDR3 region has 16 residues. The V and J ends lost 4 bases and 2 bases, in that order; junction bases with no gene match: 8. Germline CDR1 and CDR2: LGHDT and YNNKEL (reference sequence). CDR3 protein: CASSRTAGGRQETQYF. The CDR3, as DNA: TGTGCCAGCAGCCGCACAGCGGGGGGCCGACAAGAGACCCAGTACTTC.

V gene TRBV20-1 combines with J gene TRBJ2-5, with TRBD2 identical over 9 bases. CDR3 length: 14 residues. Losses at the gene ends were 6 bases for V and 7 bases for J; bases not matched to a gene: 12. Germline V lookup: CDR1 DFQATT, CDR2 SNEGSKA (reference sequence). The DNA for the CDR3 is TGCAGTGCCCACCGGGGAGCGGGGGGTACGACCCAGTACTTC. Residues: CSAHRGAGGTTQYF.

This chain joins TRBV24-1 and TRBJ2-7; 7 bases are shared with TRBD1. The CDR3 totals 15 residues. V was pared by 4 bases and J by 1 base, with 6 bases of the junction left unmatched. The germline CDR1 and CDR2 sequences are KGHDR and SFDVKD. The CDR3 loop is CATSDPRDRSYEQYF. The CDR3 DNA reads TGTGCCACCAGTGACCCCAGGGACAGATCCTACGAGCAGTACTTC.

The V gene is TRBV20-1, the J gene TRBJ1-1, with a weak D call TRBD1 (6 bases). CDR1 is DFQATT and CDR2 is SNEGSKA in the germline V gene (reference sequence). This CDR3 is built from 14 residues. V lost 2 bases and J 1 base, leaving 11 bases between the germline ends. In DNA, the CDR3 is TGCAGTGCTAGAAGGGGACAAAGGAACACTGAAGCTTTCTTT. Amino acid sequence: CSARRGQRNTEAFF.